This paragraph covers one T cell receptor beta chain sequence. The data derive from a study of blood T cell repertoires in COVID-19. Data came from immunoSEQ multiplex PCR; TCRdb stores just in-frame clones and leaves some out. The repertoire has 150,000 to 200,000 clones, approximately 86% of them found once; the top ten carry approximately 25%. The CDR3 loop spans 14 amino acids. With 6 bases clipped from V and 3 bases from J, the junction kept 1 base outside the gene matches. Looked up from germline, CDR1 is MNHEY and CDR2 is SVGAGI. This sequence joins TRBV6-5 and TRBJ2-2, with 10 bases identical to TRBD1. The sequencing input was PBMCs or T cells enriched from blood (not recorded which). The TCR was taken from a woman in her thirties or forties in a cohort exposed to, infected with or recovered from COVID-19 (not recorded which). The CDR3 is CASRDRGYTGELFF. The CDR3 bases are TGTGCCAGCAGGGACAGGGGGTACACCGGGGAGCTGTTTTTT.